This record concerns one TCR beta chain sequence. Its specificity is not known. This CDR3 contains 10 residues. V dropped 4 bases and J dropped 5 bases, with 5 bases sitting between them. Germline V gene lookup returns CDR1 SQVTM and CDR2 ANQGSEA. This entry comes from a study of CD8+CD57+ T cells in acquired aplastic anemia. Study-wide background: The study obtained an average of 3.2 ug of DNA from sorted CD4+ and CD8+ cells. The study, taken as a whole, reports: Overlap between patients and controls comprised just under 30 CD8+ CDR3 sequences. With respect to CD8+ Simpson's diversity, patients and controls did not differ significantly.

TCR beta VDJ and CDR3 profiling used genomic DNA as template. TCRdb reanalysed the reads using MiXCR and keeps one entry per CDR3 protein. The data contain about 120,000 distinct CDR3 sequences, approximately 36% of them seen just once; the ten biggest clones take up more than 2.5%. The patients chosen for sequencing had shown expansion of CD8+CD57+ cells (detected by flow cytometry). Patients had undergone no therapy by the time their blood was sampled. This chain links TRBV29-1 with TRBJ2-5; D remains unclear. Sequenced sample: sorted CD4+, CD8+, or CD8+CD57+ T cells (not recorded which) from PBMCs. The source of this sequence is a human donor with aplastic anemia. CDR3 DNA sequence: TGCAGCGTTGTCGGGGAGACCCAGTACTTC. Amino acids: CSVVGETQYF.